This T cell receptor beta chain emerged from a study of shared clonotypes between healthy human individuals. The overall study: Donor composition was two women and three men, aged 18 to 49. Overall study findings and caveats: It was anticipated that sequencing depth would influence how many clonotypes donors shared.

A remark on this clone: What it binds is not known.

In the authors' workflow: Without quality scores, immunoSEQ junctional reads could not be filtered like full-length reads. The assay was immunoSEQ multiplex PCR, and TCRdb's table has in-frame clones only and misses some. V, J and clone size were drawn from that table, and D and trimming were deduced from the DNA. Of about 480,000 clones in the sample, 79% were seen once. With V trimmed by 1 base and J by 2 bases, 3 bases remained unmatched. The length of the CDR3 is 15 residues. Germline CDR1 reads SGHNT; CDR2 reads YENEEA. Genomic DNA for unsorted samples was obtained from around 97 million PBMCs. This chain uses TRBV11-3 with TRBJ2-3, with 7 bases fitting TRBD2. The TCR comes from a woman in her forties in good health. Some clones in this sample may be carry-over from other donors' samples. Sequencing was carried out using PBMCs. CDR3 nucleotides: TGTGCCAGCAGCTTAGGCGGGAGTTCCACAGATACGCAGTATTTT. Protein: CASSLGGSSTDTQYF. The variable domain in full, completed from reference TRBV11-3 and TRBJ2-3, reads EAGVVQSPRYKIIEKKQPVAFWCNPISGHNTLYWYLQNLGQGPELLIRYENEEAVDDSQLPKDRFSAERLKGVDSTLKIQPAELGDSAVYLCASSLGGSSTDTQYFGPGTRLTVL.